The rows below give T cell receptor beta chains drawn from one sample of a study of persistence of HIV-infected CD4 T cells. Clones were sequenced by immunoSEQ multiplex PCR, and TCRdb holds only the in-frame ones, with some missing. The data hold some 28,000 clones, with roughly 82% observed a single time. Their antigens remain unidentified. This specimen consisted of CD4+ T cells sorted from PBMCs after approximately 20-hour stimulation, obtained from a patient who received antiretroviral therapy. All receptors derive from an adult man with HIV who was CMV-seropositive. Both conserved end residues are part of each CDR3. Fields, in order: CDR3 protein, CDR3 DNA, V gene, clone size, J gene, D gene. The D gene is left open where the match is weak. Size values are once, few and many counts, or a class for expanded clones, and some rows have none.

cdr3_aa: CASSYSSVQDSPLHF
cdr3_nt: TGTGCCAGCAGTTACTCGTCGGTACAGGACTCACCCCTCCACTTT
v_call: TRBV6-2/TRBV6-3
clone_size: .
j_call: TRBJ1-6
d_call: .

cdr3_aa: CASNYQRDYEQYF
cdr3_nt: TGTGCCAGCAACTATCAACGAGACTACGAGCAGTACTTC
v_call: TRBV6-5
clone_size: .
j_call: TRBJ2-7
d_call: .

cdr3_aa: CASSSRQSNEQYF
cdr3_nt: TGTGCCAGCAGCTCCCGACAGTCTAATGAGCAGTACTTC
v_call: TRBV11-3
clone_size: .
j_call: TRBJ2-7
d_call: .

cdr3_aa: CASSQSSGLLGDTQYF
cdr3_nt: TGTGCCAGCAGCCAATCCTCTGGGCTCCTCGGGGATACGCAGTATTTT
v_call: TRBV4-2
clone_size: .
j_call: TRBJ2-3
d_call: .

cdr3_aa: CASSTAGLSRELFF
cdr3_nt: TGCGCCAGCAGCACCGCGGGACTCTCGAGGGAGCTGTTTTTT
v_call: TRBV5-1
clone_size: .
j_call: TRBJ2-2
d_call: .

cdr3_aa: CASMKGRTGELFF
cdr3_nt: TGTGCCAGCATGAAGGGGAGGACCGGGGAGCTGTTTTTT
v_call: TRBV2
clone_size: .
j_call: TRBJ2-2
d_call: .

cdr3_aa: CASSSQTGNNYGYTF
cdr3_nt: TGCGCCAGCAGCTCTCAGACGGGGAATAACTATGGCTACACCTTC
v_call: TRBV5-1
clone_size: .
j_call: TRBJ1-2
d_call: .

cdr3_aa: CASREGQGGMNTEAFF
cdr3_nt: TGTGCCAGCAGGGAAGGACAGGGGGGGATGAACACTGAAGCTTTCTTT
v_call: TRBV7-2
clone_size: .
j_call: TRBJ1-1
d_call: TRBD1

cdr3_aa: CASSHQTLRGLSSGANVLTF
cdr3_nt: TGCGCCAGCAGCCACCAAACTCTGAGGGGCCTTAGCTCTGGGGCCAACGTCCTGACTTTC
v_call: TRBV4-1
clone_size: .
j_call: TRBJ2-6
d_call: .

cdr3_aa: CASSGVADTYEQYF
cdr3_nt: TGTGCCAGTTCCGGGGTAGCGGATACCTACGAGCAGTACTTC
v_call: TRBV19
clone_size: .
j_call: TRBJ2-7
d_call: .

cdr3_aa: CASSTGLLLSNEKLFF
cdr3_nt: TGTGCCAGCAGCACAGGGCTCCTGTTATCTAATGAAAAACTGTTTTTT
v_call: TRBV9
clone_size: .
j_call: TRBJ1-4
d_call: .

cdr3_aa: CASRAEGVREETQYF
cdr3_nt: TGTGCCAGCAGGGCGGAAGGAGTACGGGAAGAGACCCAGTACTTC
v_call: TRBV4-2
clone_size: .
j_call: TRBJ2-5
d_call: .

cdr3_aa: CASTLHRATEAFF
cdr3_nt: TGTGCCAGCACCCTTCACCGGGCCACTGAAGCTTTCTTT
v_call: TRBV2
clone_size: few
j_call: TRBJ1-1
d_call: .

cdr3_aa: CASSRSHRRGAYEQYF
cdr3_nt: TGTGCCAGCAGCCGGTCCCACCGGCGGGGGGCCTACGAGCAGTACTTC
v_call: TRBV4-2
clone_size: .
j_call: TRBJ2-7
d_call: TRBD2

cdr3_aa: CASSLRARGAYEQYF
cdr3_nt: TGTGCCAGCAGTTTAAGAGCCAGGGGAGCCTACGAGCAGTACTTC
v_call: TRBV28
clone_size: few
j_call: TRBJ2-7
d_call: .

cdr3_aa: CASSKAQRGLCNQPQHF
cdr3_nt: TGTGCCAGCAGCAAAGCGCAAAGGGGTCTGTGCAATCAGCCCCAGCATTTT
v_call: TRBV21-1
clone_size: .
j_call: TRBJ1-5
d_call: .

cdr3_aa: CASSPRGSRQFF
cdr3_nt: TGTGCCAGCAGCCCGAGGGGGTCTCGGCAGTTCTTC
v_call: TRBV11-1
clone_size: .
j_call: TRBJ2-1
d_call: .

cdr3_aa: CASSKGQNTGELFF
cdr3_nt: TGTGCCAGCAGCAAGGGACAGAACACCGGGGAGCTGTTTTTT
v_call: TRBV7-7
clone_size: .
j_call: TRBJ2-2
d_call: .

cdr3_aa: CAISPSGQIYAEEFYGYTF
cdr3_nt: TGTGCCATCAGCCCGTCGGGACAAATTTATGCCGAAGAGTTCTATGGCTACACCTTC
v_call: TRBV10-3
clone_size: .
j_call: TRBJ1-2
d_call: .

cdr3_aa: CASRAGTSGGSEQFF
cdr3_nt: TGTGCCAGCAGAGCCGGGACTAGCGGGGGGAGTGAGCAGTTCTTC
v_call: TRBV6-5
clone_size: .
j_call: TRBJ2-1
d_call: TRBD2

cdr3_aa: CASSISSYNSPLHF
cdr3_nt: TGTGCCAGCAGCATCAGCTCCTATAATTCACCCCTCCACTTT
v_call: TRBV7-6
clone_size: once
j_call: TRBJ1-6
d_call: .

cdr3_aa: CASSGGPDGEQFF
cdr3_nt: TGTGCCAGCAGCGGCGGACCCGACGGAGAGCAGTTCTTC
v_call: TRBV9
clone_size: .
j_call: TRBJ2-1
d_call: .

cdr3_aa: CASSPRTSGGTSTDTQYF
cdr3_nt: TGTGCCAGCAGCCCCCGGACTAGCGGGGGGACTAGCACAGATACGCAGTATTTT
v_call: TRBV7-2
clone_size: .
j_call: TRBJ2-3
d_call: TRBD2

cdr3_aa: CASSSGQLYMNTEAFF
cdr3_nt: TGCGCCAGCAGTTCGGGACAGCTTTACATGAACACTGAAGCTTTCTTT
v_call: TRBV5-1
clone_size: .
j_call: TRBJ1-1
d_call: TRBD1

cdr3_aa: CASSSGLAGGQDTQYF
cdr3_nt: TGCGCCAGCAGCTCGGGACTAGCGGGGGGGCAAGATACGCAGTATTTT
v_call: TRBV5-1
clone_size: .
j_call: TRBJ2-3
d_call: TRBD2

cdr3_aa: CASSFRRDRSLEKLFF
cdr3_nt: TGTGCCAGCAGCTTTCGCCGGGACAGATCGTTAGAAAAACTGTTTTTT
v_call: TRBV7-8
clone_size: .
j_call: TRBJ1-4
d_call: TRBD1

cdr3_aa: CASSSGTGNYNEQFF
cdr3_nt: TGTGCCAGCAGTTCCGGGACAGGCAACTACAATGAGCAGTTCTTC
v_call: TRBV2
clone_size: once
j_call: TRBJ2-1
d_call: TRBD1

cdr3_aa: CASSIEGNTEAFF
cdr3_nt: TGTGCCAGTAGTATAGAGGGCAACACTGAAGCTTTCTTT
v_call: TRBV19
clone_size: .
j_call: TRBJ1-1
d_call: .

cdr3_aa: CASSPSLNRGGDTGELFF
cdr3_nt: TGTGCCAGCTCACCCTCCCTAAACAGGGGTGGGGACACCGGGGAGCTGTTTTTT
v_call: TRBV18
clone_size: .
j_call: TRBJ2-2
d_call: TRBD1

cdr3_aa: CASSSGQGVYEQYF
cdr3_nt: TGTGCCAGCAGCTCTGGACAGGGTGTTTACGAGCAGTACTTC
v_call: TRBV7-6
clone_size: .
j_call: TRBJ2-7
d_call: TRBD1

cdr3_aa: CASSPRPGQGTSNEQFF
cdr3_nt: TGTGCCAGCAGCCCCCGTCCGGGACAGGGGACTAGTAATGAGCAGTTCTTC
v_call: TRBV7-3
clone_size: .
j_call: TRBJ2-1
d_call: TRBD1